Listed below are T cell receptor beta chains from one sample, sequenced in a study of cytomegalovirus exposure and HLA in healthy donors. Using immunoSEQ multiplex PCR, the repertoire was profiled, and TCRdb retains in-frame clones only, with some absent. The sample lists about 110,000 clones, 70% to 90% occurring once. The sample taken for sequencing was PBMCs. These receptors all stem from a man in his forties in good health and CMV-seronegative. Both conserved end residues are trimmed from each CDR3. The size entry is marked missing in some rows and otherwise reads once, few, many or a size class.

V	size	J	CDR3
TRBV19	.	TRBJ1-1	ASSGSRAQGAPRTEAF
TRBV28	.	TRBJ1-2	ASSRDRVDGYT
TRBV7-9	.	TRBJ1-1	ASSLTGARPEAF
TRBV9	once	TRBJ1-3	ASSVGATRISGNTIY
TRBV29-1	.	TRBJ1-1	SVVRLNTEAF
TRBV15	.	TRBJ2-5	ATSGGLQETQY
TRBV5-1	.	TRBJ2-7	ASSLRVGVGTGDSEQY
TRBV7-9	.	TRBJ1-5	ASSAGPGQGTGNQPQH
TRBV5-1	once	TRBJ1-6	ASSPGGVNNSPLH
TRBV28	few	TRBJ1-5	ASNFRQGYQPQH
TRBV30	once	TRBJ2-5	AWSVQGSGQETQY
TRBV19	.	TRBJ1-5	ASSSLQGVNQPQH
TRBV29-1	.	TRBJ2-3	SVEDQLDTQY
TRBV7-9	.	TRBJ2-3	ASSQSTGATDTQY
TRBV9	.	TRBJ1-4	ASSPSTGPNEKLF
TRBV18	.	TRBJ1-1	ASSPRQGDTEAF
TRBV7-6	.	TRBJ2-2	ASKLGSRGVTGELF